This entry features one TCR beta chain sequence. This specimen includes other DNA sequences encoding the same CDR3. These data originate in a study of cytomegalovirus exposure and HLA in healthy donors. Use of 60 Vbeta and 13 Jbeta primers characterized the PCR. The data were produced by immunoSEQ multiplex PCR, yet TCRdb's version contains in-frame clones alone and is incomplete. This table has 150,000 to 200,000 clones, 60% to 75% appearing once. The clonotype comes from a woman in her forties or fifties in good health and CMV-seropositive. The sample consisted of PBMCs.

CDR3 nucleotide sequence: TGTGCCATCAGTGAACAGGGCAACTATGGCTACACCTTC. This codes for CAISEQGNYGYTF. The chain carries TRBV10-3 and TRBJ1-2; TRBD1 is a possible D gene (6 bases). V was pared by 3 bases and J by 2 bases, with 7 bases between. The CDR3 runs 13 residues. Germline CDR1 is ENHRY and CDR2 is SYGVKD.